Reported below is one T cell receptor (beta chain). Study processing details: Reference gene primer amplification gave estimated nucleated cell counts. Data came from immunoSEQ multiplex PCR; TCRdb stores just in-frame clones and leaves some out. V, J and clone size derive from that table, while D and trimming were established from the DNA sequence. The sample records tens of thousands of clones, more than 65% being singletons. The entry originates in a study of blood T cell repertoires in COVID-19. Background on the study: COVID-19 samples from acute and convalescent phases originated in the United States, Italy and Spain. T cells, B-cell-depleted T cells, or PBMCs supplied cDNA or gDNA.

J was trimmed by 1 base and V by 1 base; bases with no gene match: 3. Looked up from germline, CDR1 is SGHDT and CDR2 is YYEEEE. CDR3 length: 15 residues. This receptor was obtained from a man aged 55 to 69 with acute or convalescent COVID-19. The sample consisted of peripheral blood. The chain employs TRBV5-6 and TRBJ1-1, with TRBD1 identical over 8 bases. CDR3 bases: TGTGCCAGCAGCTTGCTTGGGACAGGGAACACTGAAGCTTTCTTT. This sequence encodes CASSLLGTGNTEAFF. The full variable domain, rest sourced from reference TRBV5-6 and TRBJ1-1, is DAGVTQSPTHLIKTRGQQVTLRCSPKSGHDTVSWYQQALGQGPQFIFQYYEEEERQRGNFPDRFSGHQFPNYSSELNVNALLLGDSALYLCASSLLGTGNTEAFFGQGTRLTVV.